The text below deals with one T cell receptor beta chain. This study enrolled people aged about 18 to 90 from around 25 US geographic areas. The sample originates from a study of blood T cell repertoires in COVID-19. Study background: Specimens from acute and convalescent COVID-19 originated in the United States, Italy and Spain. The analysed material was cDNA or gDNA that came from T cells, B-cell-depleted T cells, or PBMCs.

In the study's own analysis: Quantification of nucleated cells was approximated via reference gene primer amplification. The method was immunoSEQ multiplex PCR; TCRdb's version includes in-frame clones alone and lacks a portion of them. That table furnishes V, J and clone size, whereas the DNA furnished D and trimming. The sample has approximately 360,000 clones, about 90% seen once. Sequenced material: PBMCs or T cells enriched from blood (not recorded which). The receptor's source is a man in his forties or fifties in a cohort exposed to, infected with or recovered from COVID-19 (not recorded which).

In DNA form, the CDR3 reads TGTGCCTGGAGGGGACAGGGGGCAACTGAAGCTTTCTTT. Amino acid sequence: CAWRGQGATEAFF. This chain joins TRBV30 and TRBJ1-1; 12 nucleotides match TRBD1. With V trimmed by 3 bases and J by 5 bases, 1 base remained unmatched. The CDR3 is 13 residues long. The germline CDR1 and CDR2 sequences are GTSNPN and SVGIG (reference sequence).